Following are 27 T cell receptor beta chains from one sample sequenced in a study of response to subunit inactivated influenza vaccine. TCRdb reprocessed the RT-PCR reads via MiXCR and lists one record per CDR3 protein. The sample has around 650,000 distinct CDR3 sequences; less than 20% are singletons. The sequencing here drew on PBMCs from blood, taken approximately 13 days after vaccination. Receptors were obtained from a man aged 50 to 60 who received an inactivated influenza vaccine.

This chain uses TRBV27 with TRBJ2-6; D is ambiguous. Trimming shortened V by 6 bases and J by 1 base, and 10 bases separated the two germline ends. This CDR3 is 15 amino acids long. Germline values: CDR1 MNHEY, CDR2 SMNVEV (reference sequence). The CDR3: CASSFYSSGANVLTF. The CDR3 bases are TGTGCCAGCAGCTTCTACAGTTCTGGGGCCAACGTCCTGACTTTC.

This clonotype was recorded a few times. V and J are TRBV20-1 and TRBJ2-5; D gene ambiguous. CDR3 length equals 12 residues. The germline gives CDR1 DFQATT, CDR2 SNEGSKA (reference sequence). V gave up 6 bases and J gave up 5 bases, with 13 bases separating them. CDR3 sequence: CSALTPWETQYF. CDR3 bases: TGCAGTGCATTGACTCCGTGGGAGACCCAGTACTTC.

This rearrangement joins TRBV30 to TRBJ2-1; TRBD2 matches at 14 bases. This CDR3 spans 14 amino acids. Trimming removed 4 bases from V and 12 bases from J; junction bases left unmatched: 8. The germline V gene encodes CDR1 GTSNPN and CDR2 SVGIG (reference sequence). The CDR3 protein is CAWTVGLAGGGQFF. The DNA for the CDR3 is TGTGCCTGGACCGTCGGACTAGCGGGGGGTGGGCAGTTCTTC.

As concerns this clonotype: A much bigger clone sits one base away, suggesting this may be a read error. The V and J genes are TRBV12-3 or TRBV12-4 and TRBJ2-1, with TRBD1 identical over 9 bases. The CDR3 extends over 15 amino acids. The CDR3 sequence: CANSFSGQGMREQFF. CDR3 DNA sequence: TGTGCCAACAGTTTTTCGGGACAGGGAATGCGTGAGCAGTTCTTC.

The CDR3 sequence is CASSLATSNGYTF. The CDR3 DNA is TGTGCCAGCAGCTTAGCGACGTCTAATGGCTACACCTTC. This chain connects TRBV7-2 to TRBJ1-2, with D uncertain. Germline CDR1 is SGHTA and CDR2 is FQGNSA. The CDR3 sequence is 13 residues long. The ends were cut back, 0 bases at V and 6 bases at J, with 8 bases in the middle. Using reference TRBV7-2 and TRBJ1-2 for the parts outside the CDR3, the full variable domain is GAGVSQSPSNKVTEKGKDVELRCDPISGHTALYWYRQSLGQGLEFLIYFQGNSAPDKSGLPSDRFSAERTGGSVSTLTIQRTQQEDSAVYLCASSLATSNGYTFGSGTRLTVV.

The chain links TRBV7-9 to TRBJ1-4; 7 bases match TRBD1. This CDR3 has 15 amino acids. Germline V lookup: CDR1 SEHNR, CDR2 FQNEAQ (reference sequence). The J segment lost 13 bases and the V segment lost 0 bases, leaving 11 bases of the junction unmatched. CDR3 DNA: TGTGCCAGCAGCTTAGCGGTTGGACAGGAAGGTAGACTGTTTTTT. Encoded protein: CASSLAVGQEGRLFF.

This clonotype has a count of ten or more. The chain is built from TRBV29-1 and TRBJ2-5, with TRBD2 matching 7 bases. The germline V gene has CDR1 SQVTM and CDR2 ANQGSEA. The CDR3 spans 13 residues. Germline trimming cut 3 bases from V and 1 base from J; bases unmatched to any gene: 2. The DNA of the CDR3 is TGCAGCGTTGACGGGGGGTCCCAAGAGACCCAGTACTTC. Its protein product is CSVDGGSQETQYF.

This clonotype was picked up a small number of times. The gene calls are TRBV12-3 or TRBV12-4 and TRBJ2-3; the D is unclear. CDR3 length: 14 amino acids. Deletions cut 2 bases from V and 6 bases from J, with 12 bases between. The CDR3 sequence: CASSLTQPTDTQYF. DNA for the CDR3: TGTGCCAGCAGTTTAACCCAGCCAACTGATACGCAGTATTTT.

This clonotype was counted between two and nine times. The chain joins TRBV12-3 or TRBV12-4 to TRBJ2-2; TRBD1 is a possible D gene (6 bases). This CDR3 comprises 15 residues. V was cut by 6 bases and J by 6 bases, with 17 bases left in between. Here the CDR3 DNA reads TGTGCCAGCAGGAACAGGGTAATGGGTCCCGGGGAGCTGTTTTTT. Residues: CASRNRVMGPGELFF.

The chain joins TRBV7-2 to TRBJ1-2; weak D call: TRBD1 (5 bases). The CDR3 sequence is 14 residues long. With 4 bases removed from V and 8 bases from J, the gap between germline ends came to 17 bases. The germline V gene encodes CDR1 SGHTA and CDR2 FQGNSA. CDR3 protein: CASSSGTAVGGYTF. CDR3 in DNA: TGTGCCAGCAGCTCGGGGACGGCGGTAGGAGGCTACACCTTC.

A few counts support this clonotype. The chain carries TRBV12-3 or TRBV12-4 and TRBJ2-7; a weak D match, TRBD2 (6 bases). Trimming removed 6 bases from V and 2 bases from J, with 14 bases in between. CDR3 length: 14 amino acids. CDR3 sequence reads: CASRSGLEPYEQYF. The CDR3 nucleotides read TGTGCCAGCAGATCGGGACTCGAGCCCTACGAGCAGTACTTC.

This sequence joins TRBV11-3 and TRBJ2-2; D is unresolved. Germline CDR1 reads SGHNT; CDR2 reads YENEEA. The V and J ends lost 0 bases and 4 bases respectively, with 12 bases between them. This CDR3 has 16 residues. The CDR3 sequence is CASSLDLGTRTGELFF. The CDR3 DNA reads TGTGCCAGCAGCTTAGATCTGGGCACCCGCACCGGGGAGCTGTTTTTT.

This clonotype was counted a few times. This chain uses TRBV28 with TRBJ1-6; the D gene is possibly TRBD1 (5 bases). Germline V gives CDR1 MDHEN, CDR2 SYDVKM. The CDR3 sequence is 22 residues long. The V and J ends lost 3 bases and 0 bases respectively, with 27 bases between them. CDR3 DNA: TGTGCCAGCAGTTTCCTCCCGTCGAGCAGGGAAATTAGAAGCTCCTATAATTCACCCCTCCACTTT. Its protein is CASSFLPSSREIRSSYNSPLHF.

This chain joins TRBV19 and TRBJ2-1; D possibly corresponds to TRBD2 (6 bases). The CDR3 is 15 residues long. V dropped 3 bases and J dropped 10 bases, with 19 bases sitting between them. CDR1 and CDR2 from the germline V gene are LNHDA and SQIVND (reference sequence). Written as DNA, the CDR3 is TGTGCCAGTAGTATGGGGGGTGGCTCGGGGTGGGAGCAGTTCTTC. Its protein is CASSMGGGSGWEQFF.

The gene calls are TRBV5-1 and TRBJ2-7; 9 bases are shared with TRBD2. Trimming at V came to 3 bases and at J to 5 bases, leaving 6 bases not matched to a gene. Germline V gene sequence: CDR1 SGHRS, CDR2 YFSETQ. The CDR3 is made up of 14 amino acids. This CDR3 is CASSWRTSADEQYF. CDR3 nucleotide sequence: TGCGCCAGCAGCTGGAGGACTAGCGCGGACGAGCAGTACTTC.

This clonotype was counted many times. The rearrangement joins TRBV7-9 to TRBJ2-1; tentatively, D is TRBD1 (6 bases). Germline CDR1 is SEHNR and CDR2 is FQNEAQ (reference sequence). V dropped 5 bases and J dropped 4 bases, with 15 bases sitting between them. The CDR3 spans 15 residues. In DNA form, the CDR3 reads TGTGCCAGCAGCACAAACCGGGACAAGTACAATGAGCAGTTCTTC. It yields the protein CASSTNRDKYNEQFF.

This clonotype has more than one count but fewer than ten. The rearrangement links TRBV20-1 to TRBJ2-1; 8 bases align to TRBD2. This CDR3 spans 16 amino acids. Germline CDR1 is DFQATT and CDR2 is SNEGSKA (reference sequence). J was trimmed by 0 bases and V by 5 bases; bases with no gene match: 9. The CDR3: CSAPRRTSSSYNEQFF. DNA of the CDR3: TGCAGTGCTCCCCGCCGGACTAGCTCCTCCTACAATGAGCAGTTCTTC.

This chain's CDR3 is CASSPPGQPTYEQYF. The CDR3, as DNA: TGTGCCAGCAGTCCCCCGGGACAGCCTACCTACGAGCAGTACTTC. The J gene is TRBJ2-7, the V gene TRBV6-1; TRBD1 aligns across 7 bases. The germline gives CDR1 MNHNS, CDR2 SASEGT. The CDR3 contains 15 residues. J lost 2 bases, V lost 5 bases, and 9 bases had no gene match.

This chain connects TRBV28 to TRBJ2-1, with unresolved D. CDR1 MDHEN and CDR2 SYDVKM come from the germline V gene. V gave up 7 bases and J gave up 0 bases, with 13 bases separating them. The CDR3 loop spans 15 amino acids. The chain's CDR3 is CASMSSLGSYNEQFF. The CDR3 region has the DNA TGTGCCAGCATGAGTAGCCTGGGCTCCTACAATGAGCAGTTCTTC.

The V and J genes are TRBV25-1 and TRBJ2-1, with D perhaps matching TRBD1 (5 bases). Germline V CDR1 and CDR2: MGHDK, SYGVNS. This CDR3 contains 10 residues. Trimming took 6 bases from V and 11 from J, leaving 8 bases between them. The CDR3 is CASSSGKQFF. In DNA, the CDR3 is TGTGCCAGCAGCTCAGGGAAGCAGTTCTTC.

There are a few counts of this clonotype. This chain uses TRBV4-2 with TRBJ2-1; TRBD1 agrees at 12 bases. V trimming: 5 bases; J trimming: 9 bases; junction bases outside the gene matches: 5. This CDR3 is 14 amino acids long. Germline V gene data show CDR1 as LGHNA and CDR2 as YNFKEQ. The CDR3 is CASSAGQGAFEQFF. The CDR3 region has the DNA TGTGCCAGCAGCGCGGGACAGGGGGCATTTGAGCAGTTCTTC.

Turning to this clonotype: This could be a read error, since a much larger clone is one nucleotide away. The rearrangement links TRBV5-6 to TRBJ2-5; 7 bases are shared with TRBD1. Germline lookup yields CDR1 SGHDT and CDR2 YYEEEE. J lost 5 bases, V lost 4 bases, and 5 bases had no gene match. The CDR3 loop spans 13 amino acids. The CDR3 loop is CASSPGTVETQYF. The CDR3 nucleotides read TGTGCCAGCAGCCCCGGGACAGTGGAGACCCAGTACTTC.

This clonotype turned up a few times. The V call is TRBV20-1, the J call TRBJ2-7; D may be TRBD2 (6 bases). V was shortened by 0 bases and J by 6 bases, with 15 bases between the two germline ends. This CDR3 is built from 14 residues. Germline-derived CDR1 and CDR2 are DFQATT and SNEGSKA (reference sequence). CDR3 sequence reads: CSARERVTRGEQYF. The CDR3 bases are TGCAGTGCTAGAGAAAGGGTCACGCGGGGCGAGCAGTACTTC.

This clonotype was observed a few times. V and J are TRBV20-1 and TRBJ1-1, with 9 bases that match TRBD1. Germline V gene lookup returns CDR1 DFQATT and CDR2 SNEGSKA (reference sequence). The CDR3 consists of 12 residues. The CDR3 nucleotides read TGCAGGGCTGACAGGGGGAGGACTGAAGCTTTCTTT. Translating it yields CRADRGRTEAFF.

V usage is TRBV25-1 and J usage is TRBJ2-7; 7 positions agree with TRBD1. The germline gives CDR1 MGHDK, CDR2 SYGVNS. There are 14 residues in the CDR3. V dropped 4 bases and J dropped 6; count of bases not matched to a gene: 9. CDR3 in amino acids: CASSAWDSASEQYF. The CDR3 DNA reads as TGTGCCAGCAGTGCCTGGGACAGCGCCTCCGAGCAGTACTTC.

A few counts support this clonotype. The chain is built from TRBV4-1 and TRBJ1-4; 8 positions match TRBD1. CDR1 is MGHRA and CDR2 is YSYEKL in the germline V gene. The CDR3 sequence is 16 residues long. Trimming removed 1 base from V and 8 bases from J; junction bases left unmatched: 9. In nucleotides, the CDR3 is TGCGCCAGCAGCCAAGTTCGGGGACAGGCGGGGGAAAAACTGTTTTTT. Its translation: CASSQVRGQAGEKLFF.

The chain joins TRBV3-1 to TRBJ2-5; 7 bases align to TRBD1. J lost 5 bases, V lost 4 bases, and 10 bases had no gene match. Germline CDR1 reads LGHDT; CDR2 reads YNNKEL (reference sequence). The CDR3 extends over 15 amino acids. The CDR3 loop is CASSRLTGVRETQYF. The CDR3 bases are TGTGCCAGCAGCCGACTAACAGGGGTCAGGGAGACCCAGTACTTC.